This TCR beta chain was identified in a study of T cell responses to AZD1222 COVID-19 vaccine. Study-wide results and limits: It should be noted that donors were predominantly white British and more often female, and clonal diversity was possibly underestimated. Increased Spike-specific TCR breadth and depth were observed after two AZD1222 doses.

Profiling relied on immunoSEQ multiplex PCR, and the TCRdb table lists in-frame clones only, not all of them. The repertoire holds roughly 99,000 clones, with roughly 90% as singletons. This clone was seen only a few times. The antigen is undetermined. The CDR3 is 14 residues long. Trimming pared 5 bases from V and 3 bases from J, leaving 13 bases between. Germline V gene lookup returns CDR1 KGHDR and CDR2 SFDVKD. This material consisted of peripheral blood, taken on day 0 of AZD1222 vaccination. The rearrangement links TRBV24-1 to TRBJ2-7, with a possible D match to TRBD1 (6 bases). The TCR originated in an adult in good health. CDR3 sequence (DNA): TGTGCCACCAGTGGTAAAGGGGGTATCTACGAGCAGTACTTC. Translating gives CATSGKGGIYEQYF.